This is a list of T cell receptor beta chains from one sample in a study of T-cell reconstitution after alpha-beta-depleted transplantation in children. TCRdb re-analysed the PCR reads in MiXCR, keeping a single row per CDR3 protein. The table lists just under 250,000 distinct CDR3 sequences, about a quarter of them singletons, with about 2.5% in the top ten. This specimen consisted of PBMCs, obtained before TCRalphabeta/CD19-depleted stem cell transplant. These receptors came from a girl aged 2 to 9 with Fanconi anemia, due to receive a stem cell transplant. CDR3s include the opening cysteine and the closing phenylalanine or tryptophan. Fields, in order: V gene, D gene, clone size, J gene, CDR3 DNA, CDR3 protein. A D gene is named only where the DNA matches it firmly. Part of the rows lack a size; the others show once, few, many or a class for expanded clones.

TRBV12-3/TRBV12-4	NA	many	TRBJ2-1	TGTGCCAGCAGTCCCACAGGCCACAATGAGCAGTTCTTC	CASSPTGHNEQFF
TRBV29-1	NA	many	TRBJ2-5	TGCAGCGTTGACGTAGAGACCCAGTACTTC	CSVDVETQYF
TRBV29-1	NA	few	TRBJ2-1	TGCAGCGTTGAACACGCGATGAGCTCCTACAATGAGCAGTTCTTC	CSVEHAMSSYNEQFF
TRBV6-5	NA	few	TRBJ2-7	TGTGCCAGCAGTTATTCAACGGAGCGGTTATACGAGCAGTACTTC	CASSYSTERLYEQYF
TRBV20-1	TRBD2	NA	TRBJ2-3	TGCAGTGCAATTCTTAGCGGGAGTGTCGCAGATACGCAGTATTTT	CSAILSGSVADTQYF
TRBV28	TRBD2	many	TRBJ2-1	TGTGCCAGCAGCCTAGCGGGAGTCTACAATGAGCAGTTCTTC	CASSLAGVYNEQFF
TRBV5-1	TRBD1	NA	TRBJ2-7	TGCGCCAGCAGCCTTGCGGGACAGGGGTACGAGCAGTACTTC	CASSLAGQGYEQYF
TRBV5-1	TRBD1	NA	TRBJ2-6	TGCGCCAGCAGCCGGACCGGGACAGGGGCCTCTGGGGCCAACGTCCTGACTTTC	CASSRTGTGASGANVLTF
TRBV28	TRBD1	NA	TRBJ1-2	TGTGCCAGCAGTACCCGACAGGGTCGTTATGGCTACACCTTC	CASSTRQGRYGYTF
TRBV29-1	TRBD1	many	TRBJ1-1	TGCAGCGTTGAATTACAGACAGGGCCTGAAGCTTTCTTT	CSVELQTGPEAFF
TRBV3-1	TRBD2	NA	TRBJ2-7	TGTGCCAGCAGCCAAGAAGAGGGGAGGGCGTACCGCTCCTACGAGCAGTACTTC	CASSQEEGRAYRSYEQYF
TRBV28	NA	many	TRBJ2-3	TGTGCCAGCAGTCCTGATCTTTCCCCGAGCACAGATACGCAGTATTTT	CASSPDLSPSTDTQYF
TRBV20-1	TRBD1	many	TRBJ1-1	TGCAGTGCAGCACAGGGGTCCGCTTTCTTT	CSAAQGSAFF
TRBV18	TRBD2	NA	TRBJ2-3	TGTGCCAGCTCACTTCTAGCGGGAGAGGATAGCACAGATACGCAGTATTTT	CASSLLAGEDSTDTQYF
TRBV29-1	TRBD1	few	TRBJ1-3	TGCAGCGCCATGACAGGGTCCTCTGGAAACACCATATATTTT	CSAMTGSSGNTIYF
TRBV20-1	NA	NA	TRBJ1-5	TGCAGTGCTACCTCGGGGGGGAACAGCAATCAGCCCCAGCATTTT	CSATSGGNSNQPQHF
TRBV6-2/TRBV6-3	NA	NA	TRBJ2-3	TGTGCCAGCAGTTACGTGAGCGATACGCAGTATTTT	CASSYVSDTQYF
TRBV5-1	TRBD2	many	TRBJ2-7	TGCGCCAGCAGGACTAGCGGGTACTACGAGCAGTACTTC	CASRTSGYYEQYF
TRBV7-3	TRBD1	NA	TRBJ2-1	TGTGCCAGCAGCTTAGGGACAGGGACCTACAATGAGCAGTTCTTC	CASSLGTGTYNEQFF
TRBV20-1	NA	many	TRBJ1-1	TGCAGTCCAGGAAAGCTGAACACTGAAGCTTTCTTT	CSPGKLNTEAFF
TRBV19	NA	NA	TRBJ1-5	TGTGCCAGTAGTCGAGGACGGGAGCATTTT	CASSRGREHF
TRBV20-1	TRBD1	many	TRBJ2-1	TGCAGTGCACCGGACAGGGAGACCAATGAGCAGTTCTTC	CSAPDRETNEQFF